This T cell receptor beta chain was recorded in a study of response to subunit inactivated influenza vaccine. Study-level results: Each seasonal influenza vaccination recruits few new T cells, the authors suggested.

Using its own MiXCR run on the RT-PCR reads, TCRdb lists one record per CDR3 protein. Altogether hundreds of thousands of distinct CDR3 sequences are present, over 9.5% being singletons, with the ten largest covering more than 10%. This clonotype came up once. Its target is unknown. This CDR3 contains 18 residues. V lost 5 bases to trimming and J lost 0 bases; unmatched junction nucleotides: 10. Germline loops: CDR1 SGHTA, CDR2 FQGNSA. The material sequenced was PBMCs from blood, taken roughly 45 days after vaccination. This TCR derives from a man between 50 and 59 years old who received an inactivated influenza vaccine. V and J are TRBV7-2 and TRBJ2-2; 9 bases match TRBD2. This chain's CDR3 is CASSVNPSGIANTGELFF. CDR3 sequence (DNA): TGTGCCAGCAGCGTGAACCCTAGCGGGATAGCGAACACCGGGGAGCTGTTTTTT.